Presented here are 26 T cell receptor beta chains from one specimen sequenced in a study of early stage breast cancer tumors. Measured with immunoSEQ multiplex PCR; TCRdb has only the in-frame clones, and not every one. The sample yields tens of thousands of clones, 80% to 95% seen once. The sequenced material came from blood. These TCRs come from a person aged 70 to 79 with breast cancer.

The J gene is TRBJ1-1, the V gene TRBV2, with D possibly TRBD1 on 5 matching bases. The CDR3 runs 13 residues. Germline V gene lookup returns CDR1 SNHLY and CDR2 FYNNEI. Trimming took 8 bases from V and 6 from J, leaving 16 bases between them. CDR3: CASRFSGGSEAFF. In nucleotides, the CDR3 is TGTGCCAGCCGTTTTTCGGGGGGTTCTGAAGCTTTCTTT. The full variable domain, its missing parts supplied by reference TRBV2 and TRBJ1-1, is EPEVTQTPSHQVTQMGQEVILRCVPISNHLYFYWYRQILGQKVEFLVSFYNNEISEKSEIFDDQFSVERPDGSNFTLKIRSTKLEDSAMYFCASRFSGGSEAFFGQGTRLTVV.

The chain links TRBV9 to TRBJ2-1; D perhaps matches TRBD1 (6 bases). The germline V gene has CDR1 SGDLS and CDR2 YYNGEE. CDR3 length: 14 amino acids. V lost 4 bases and J lost 7, with 15 bases in between. The chain's CDR3 is CASSPRSGQNEQFF. The CDR3 nucleotides are TGTGCCAGCAGCCCCCGCTCGGGACAAAATGAGCAGTTCTTC.

V usage is TRBV6-5 and J usage is TRBJ1-2, with 9 bases identical to TRBD1. The germline V gene has CDR1 MNHEY and CDR2 SVGAGI. This CDR3 has 12 residues. Germline trimming cut 9 bases from V and 5 bases from J; bases unmatched to any gene: 4. The CDR3 sequence is CARETGGYGYTF. The CDR3 region has the DNA TGTGCCAGGGAGACAGGGGGTTATGGCTACACCTTC.

CDR3 bases: TGCAGCGTTGTACTTGGGACAACCACCGGGGAGCTGTTTTTT. Encoded protein: CSVVLGTTTGELFF. This chain joins TRBV29-1 and TRBJ2-2; the D gene is possibly TRBD1 (6 bases). Germline V CDR1 and CDR2: SQVTM, ANQGSEA. Trimming left V 4 bases short and J 4 bases short, with 13 bases between. The CDR3 sequence is 14 residues long.

The V and J genes are TRBV29-1 and TRBJ1-2; possibly TRBD1 for D (5 bases). This CDR3 has 12 amino acids. Germline lookup yields CDR1 SQVTM and CDR2 ANQGSEA. The V and J ends lost 7 bases and 4 bases respectively, with 13 bases between them. The CDR3 bases are TGCAGCGCCGTGGGGGGGTCCTATGGCTACACCTTC. It codes for CSAVGGSYGYTF.

The chain couples TRBV11-2 to TRBJ2-1; 7 positions agree with TRBD2. Germline assignment: CDR1 SGHAT and CDR2 FQNNGV. The CDR3 spans 14 residues. The junction had 5 bases not matched to a gene; V was cut back by 3 bases and J by 6 bases. CDR3 residues: CASSFTSVPNEQFF. The DNA of the CDR3 is TGTGCCAGCAGCTTCACTAGCGTCCCCAATGAGCAGTTCTTC.

This chain connects TRBV7-2 to TRBJ2-2; D unresolved. Germline CDR1 and CDR2: SGHTA and FQGNSA. The CDR3 covers 14 residues. V was clipped by 0 bases and J by 3 bases, with 5 bases between them. As DNA, the CDR3 is TGTGCCAGCAGCTTAGCCGGTTACACCGGGGAGCTGTTTTTT. Residues: CASSLAGYTGELFF.

The V gene is TRBV18, the J gene TRBJ1-5; D remains unclear. V was trimmed by 3 bases and J by 7 bases, leaving 10 bases between them. Germline V gives CDR1 KGHSH, CDR2 LQKENI. CDR3 size: 13 residues. The CDR3 bases are TGTGCCAGCTCACCGAGGGTGAAACAGCCCCAGCATTTT. Amino acids: CASSPRVKQPQHF.

This clone was found once. The chain carries TRBV7-9 and TRBJ2-1, with D unresolved. V was clipped by 3 bases and J by 9 bases, with 6 bases between them. The CDR3 has 11 residues. The germline CDR1 and CDR2 sequences are SEHNR and FQNEAQ (reference sequence). In DNA form, the CDR3 reads TGTGCCAGCAGCTTCGAGATTGAGCAGTTCTTC. Translation: CASSFEIEQFF. Together with reference TRBV7-9 and TRBJ2-1, the CDR3 gives the full variable domain: DTGVSQNPRHKITKRGQNVTFRCDPISEHNRLYWYRQTLGQGPEFLTYFQNEAQLEKSRLLSDRFSAERPKGSFSTLEIQRTEQGDSAMYLCASSFEIEQFFGPGTRLTVL.

This clone was observed a single time. The rearrangement joins TRBV19 to TRBJ1-1, with unresolved D. This CDR3 contains 13 residues. V was trimmed by 6 bases and J by 4 bases, leaving 12 bases between them. The germline V gene encodes CDR1 LNHDA and CDR2 SQIVND (reference sequence). The CDR3: CASSFASRTEAFF. CDR3 bases: TGTGCCAGTAGCTTCGCGAGCCGCACTGAAGCTTTCTTT.

This chain joins TRBV29-1 and TRBJ2-1; maybe TRBD1 (5 bases). From germline, CDR1 is SQVTM and CDR2 ANQGSEA. Deletions cut 1 base from V and 5 bases from J, with 9 bases between. The CDR3 runs to 13 residues. The CDR3: CSVEGGQDNEQFF. The CDR3, as DNA: TGCAGCGTTGAAGGGGGCCAGGACAATGAGCAGTTCTTC.

This clone turned up a few times. The chain is built from TRBV7-9 and TRBJ1-2; TRBD1 aligns across 7 bases. The CDR3 totals 15 residues. Germline V gene lookup returns CDR1 SEHNR and CDR2 FQNEAQ (reference sequence). The trim removed 5 bases at V and 2 bases at J, leaving 8 bases unmatched. The CDR3 region is CASSQYRGENYGYTF. The DNA of the CDR3 is TGTGCCAGCAGCCAATACAGGGGAGAAAACTATGGCTACACCTTC.

The chain recombines TRBV9 with TRBJ2-3, with 7 positions matching TRBD2. Germline loops: CDR1 SGDLS, CDR2 YYNGEE. CDR3 length: 16 residues. Trimming at V came to 6 bases and at J to 3 bases, leaving 13 bases not matched to a gene. CDR3 sequence reads: CASKGVGGGVTDTQYF. The CDR3 nucleotides are TGTGCCAGCAAGGGCGTTGGGGGGGGAGTGACAGATACGCAGTATTTT. Variable domain in full (rest from reference TRBV9 and TRBJ2-3): DSGVTQTPKHLITATGQRVTLRCSPRSGDLSVYWYQQSLDQGLQFLIQYYNGEERAKGNILERFSAQQFPDLHSELNLSSLELGDSALYFCASKGVGGGVTDTQYFGPGTRLTVL.

The rearrangement joins TRBV7-2 to TRBJ2-5; 13 bases align to TRBD2. Looked up from germline, CDR1 is SGHTA and CDR2 is FQGNSA. Trimming at V came to 6 bases and at J to 0 bases, leaving 7 bases not matched to a gene. The CDR3 contains 17 residues. This chain's CDR3 is CASSLLAGGQHQETQYF. CDR3 nucleotides: TGTGCCAGCAGTCTACTAGCGGGGGGGCAGCACCAAGAGACCCAGTACTTC.

This chain joins TRBV9 and TRBJ2-1, with a tentative D call TRBD2 (5 bases). V lost 6 bases and J lost 7, with 20 bases in between. Germline assignment: CDR1 SGDLS and CDR2 YYNGEE. This CDR3 spans 15 amino acids. In DNA form, the CDR3 reads TGTGCCAGCACCATCCGAGGGAATAGTGAAAATGAGCAGTTCTTC. It encodes CASTIRGNSENEQFF.

The gene calls are TRBV6-1 and TRBJ2-7; 10 nucleotides line up with TRBD2. V lost 8 bases and J lost 5; bases outside the gene matches: 6. Germline loops: CDR1 MNHNS, CDR2 SASEGT. The CDR3 runs 13 residues. The CDR3 sequence: CASPSGRTHEQYF. The DNA of the CDR3 is TGTGCCAGCCCTAGCGGGAGAACCCACGAGCAGTACTTC.

This clone was seen a few times. The chain has TRBV29-1 and TRBJ2-5; 9 bases align to TRBD2. The CDR3 is made up of 13 amino acids. V lost 6 bases, J lost 5 bases, and 7 bases stayed unmatched. From germline, CDR1 is SQVTM and CDR2 ANQGSEA. The CDR3 loop is CSVGAGGDETQYF. The CDR3 DNA reads as TGCAGCGTGGGGGCGGGAGGGGACGAGACCCAGTACTTC.

The chain recombines TRBV20-1 with TRBJ2-7, with D possibly being TRBD1 (5 bases). Trimming stripped 7 bases from V and 7 bases from J, with 14 bases between. This CDR3 contains 11 residues. CDR1 is DFQATT and CDR2 is SNEGSKA in the germline V gene (reference sequence). The CDR3 DNA follows: TGCAGTGGGGCCGCCCAGGGAGAGCAGTACTTC. This translates into CSGAAQGEQYF.

The chain links TRBV18 to TRBJ2-1; possible D gene TRBD2, 6 bases. The CDR3 is made up of 14 amino acids. Germline CDR1 is KGHSH and CDR2 is LQKENI. V lost 0 bases and J lost 7, with 10 bases in between. CDR3 protein: CASSPPTRGNEQFF. In nucleotides, the CDR3 is TGTGCCAGCTCACCACCGACCCGGGGGAATGAGCAGTTCTTC.

CDR3 coding DNA: TGCGCCAGCAGCCTGCCGGACAGTCTTGGAGGCTACACCTTC. Translating gives CASSLPDSLGGYTF. The chain has TRBV5-1 and TRBJ1-2; the D gene is possibly TRBD1 (6 bases). Germline CDR1 and CDR2: SGHRS and YFSETQ. The CDR3 has 14 residues. Trimming shortened V by 4 bases and J by 8 bases, and 18 bases separated the two germline ends.

The rearrangement joins TRBV6-1 to TRBJ2-1; 10 bases align to TRBD2. Germline lookup yields CDR1 MNHNS and CDR2 SASEGT. The CDR3 spans 16 residues. Germline trimming cut 3 bases from V and 10 bases from J; bases unmatched to any gene: 12. The CDR3 is CASSELAGAPLTEQFF. CDR3 DNA: TGTGCCAGCAGTGAGCTAGCGGGAGCCCCCCTCACGGAGCAGTTCTTC.

The chain carries TRBV30 and TRBJ2-5; the match to TRBD2 covers 7 bases. Germline V CDR1 and CDR2: GTSNPN, SVGIG (reference sequence). The CDR3 runs to 14 residues. Trimming at V came to 0 bases and at J to 5 bases, leaving 6 bases not matched to a gene. The CDR3 reads CAWSVGGAVETQYF. CDR3 coding DNA: TGTGCCTGGAGTGTGGGAGGGGCAGTGGAGACCCAGTACTTC.

V is TRBV27 and J is TRBJ1-6, with 7 nucleotides matching TRBD1. The junction had 10 bases not matched to a gene; V was cut back by 7 bases and J by 7 bases. The germline gives CDR1 MNHEY, CDR2 SMNVEV (reference sequence). CDR3 length: 15 residues. This CDR3 reads CASTPRPGGNSPLHF. Written as DNA, the CDR3 is TGTGCCAGCACCCCCCGGCCAGGGGGGAATTCACCCCTCCACTTT.

The gene calls are TRBV25-1 and TRBJ2-7; perhaps TRBD1 as D (5 bases). The CDR3 length is 13 residues. Germline loops: CDR1 MGHDK, CDR2 SYGVNS. V lost 4 bases to trimming and J lost 5 bases, with 12 bases between them. The CDR3 sequence: CASSGQGNDEQYF. The CDR3, as DNA: TGTGCCAGCAGTGGCCAGGGAAACGACGAGCAGTACTTC.

The chain is built from TRBV19 and TRBJ1-5; D uncertain. Germline V CDR1 and CDR2: LNHDA, SQIVND (reference sequence). Trimming removed 8 bases at V and 5 bases at J, with 16 bases between. The CDR3 runs to 14 residues. CDR3 coding DNA: TGTGCCAGTTCTAGAGGTATGTTTGATCAGCCCCAGCATTTT. Encoded protein: CASSRGMFDQPQHF.

The chain recombines TRBV6-1 with TRBJ2-5; tentative D call: TRBD2 (6 bases). The CDR3 spans 14 residues. Germline CDR1 MNHNS, CDR2 SASEGT. V was clipped by 2 bases and J by 5 bases, with 12 bases between them. CDR3 in amino acids: CASSEPGRDETQYF. The CDR3 nucleotides are TGTGCCAGCAGTGAACCGGGGCGGGATGAGACCCAGTACTTC.